These 25 T cell receptor beta chains were sequenced from one sample in a study of T-cell reconstitution after alpha-beta-depleted transplantation in children (dated by TCRdb to 2015 to 2016). Receptor amplification or capture employed PCR. Instrument on record: Illumina HiSeq 2500. TCR libraries were prepared with molecular barcoding, using unique molecular identifiers to normalize TCRbeta repertoire quantification. TCRdb reprocessing: public reads trimmed at Q25 with fastp, clones called with MiXCR, in-frame beta chains kept. Every distinct CDR3 protein forms one entry, paired with its most common genes and DNA. This sample lists about 980,000 distinct CDR3 sequences; about 30% were detected once. The top ten clonotypes cover about 28% of the sample. The intended sense of this specimen's treatment or condition label: allogeneic hematopoietic cell transplantation with graft depleted of TCRalphabeta T cells and CD19 B cells.

The sample consisted of PBMCs, mostly from graft donor cells, taken 360 days after TCRalphabeta/CD19-depleted stem cell transplant. Every receptor here comes from a boy less than two years old who had a stem cell transplant for SCID, so the T cells may come from the graft donor.

In its sample, this clonotype was seen many times. The V call is TRBV21-1, the J call TRBJ2-7. TRBV21-1 is a documented pseudogene. The CDR3 loop spans 17 amino acids. The CDR3 DNA is TGTGCCAGCAGCAAAGCTTTCACTTGTCGGGGAAACTACGAGCAGTACTTC. This gives the protein CASSKAFTCRGNYEQYF.

In this sample, this clonotype turned up a few times. The rearrangement links TRBV6-5 to TRBJ2-1; 10 bases fit TRBD2. V shed 5 bases and J 1 base; nucleotides not matched to a gene: 5. Germline V gene data show CDR1 as MNHEY and CDR2 as SVGAGI. The CDR3 runs to 16 residues. The CDR3 protein is CASSLLAGRSYNEQFF. For the CDR3, the DNA is TGTGCCAGCAGTCTACTAGCGGGGAGATCCTACAATGAGCAGTTCTTC.

This clonotype was observed a few times. The chain uses TRBV5-1 and TRBJ2-5, with D uncertain. Trimming left V 0 bases short and J 5 bases short, with 8 bases between. The CDR3 has 13 residues. Looked up from germline, CDR1 is SGHRS and CDR2 is YFSETQ. Written as DNA, the CDR3 is TGCGCCAGCAGCTTGGCCCGGTTCGAGACCCAGTACTTC. Amino acid sequence: CASSLARFETQYF.

This chain links TRBV5-6 with TRBJ2-7, with D unresolved. Between the trimmed V and J ends, which lost 4 bases and 6 bases, there was a span of 11 bases. Germline CDR1 is SGHDT and CDR2 is YYEEEE. CDR3 size: 12 residues. The CDR3, as DNA: TGTGCCAGCAGCCGTCCTAGTGGCGAGCAGTACTTC. Translating it yields CASSRPSGEQYF.

This clonotype has a handful of counts. V and J are TRBV7-8 and TRBJ2-1; D is possibly TRBD1 or TRBD2 (5 bases each). Trimming pared 5 bases from V and 1 base from J, leaving 15 bases between. The CDR3 spans 16 residues. CDR1 and CDR2 (germline): SGHVS, FQNEAQ. In DNA form, the CDR3 reads TGTGCCAGCAGCCAAGGAGTGGGGACGTCCTACAATGAGCAGTTCTTC. This sequence encodes CASSQGVGTSYNEQFF.

This chain joins TRBV12-3 or TRBV12-4 and TRBJ1-2; 7 bases align to TRBD1. This CDR3 has 13 amino acids. V lost 4 bases to trimming and J lost 8 bases; unmatched junction nucleotides: 7. CDR3 amino acids: CASSSTGVKGYTF. CDR3 coding DNA: TGTGCCAGCAGTTCCACAGGGGTTAAAGGCTACACCTTC.

There are a few counts of this clonotype. The chain has TRBV20-1 and TRBJ1-3; D possibly corresponds to TRBD1 (5 bases). Germline CDR1 DFQATT, CDR2 SNEGSKA (reference sequence). V was clipped by 6 bases and J by 2 bases, with 17 bases between them. This CDR3 contains 15 residues. In DNA, the CDR3 is TGCAGTGCCCAGCCTTCGCGCAGGGCTGGAAACACCATATATTTT. Its translation: CSAQPSRRAGNTIYF.

Notes on this clonotype: The CDR3 does not close with the conserved phenylalanine or tryptophan, likely indicating a read error. The gene calls are TRBV18 and TRBJ1-1; tentative D call: TRBD1 (6 bases). V lost 6 bases and J lost 6, with 17 bases in between. The length of the CDR3 is 14 residues. The germline V gene encodes CDR1 KGHSH and CDR2 LQKENI. CDR3 sequence reads: CASSATLGTSEAFI. Written as DNA, the CDR3 is TGTGCCAGCTCGGCAACCCTTGGGACATCTGAAGCTTTCATT.

This clonotype has more than one count but fewer than ten. V is TRBV2 and J is TRBJ2-5; 13 bases agree with TRBD2. V trimming: 7 bases; J trimming: 5 bases; junction bases outside the gene matches: 4. This CDR3 is 14 amino acids long. The germline V gene encodes CDR1 SNHLY and CDR2 FYNNEI. Written as DNA, the CDR3 is TGTGCCAGCAAGGGGGGACTAGCGGGGGAGACCCAGTACTTC. Protein product: CASKGGLAGETQYF. Supplemented by reference TRBV2 and TRBJ2-5, the full variable domain reads EPEVTQTPSHQVTQMGQEVILRCVPISNHLYFYWYRQILGQKVEFLVSFYNNEISEKSEIFDDQFSVERPDGSNFTLKIRSTKLEDSAMYFCASKGGLAGETQYFGPGTRLLVL.

The genes are TRBV29-1 and TRBJ2-5; D assignment may be TRBD1 or TRBD2 (5 bases each). Germline CDR1 and CDR2: SQVTM and ANQGSEA. The CDR3 has 13 amino acids. The germline V and J ends were trimmed by 8 bases and 4 bases, with 17 bases remaining between them. For the CDR3, the DNA is TGCAGCTCAGCCAAGGGGAGCGGAGAGACCCAGTACTTC. It encodes CSSAKGSGETQYF.

The chain employs TRBV5-1 and TRBJ2-7; no firm D call. The CDR3 is made up of 16 amino acids. CDR1 is SGHRS, CDR2 YFSETQ, per germline. The ends were cut back, 4 bases at V and 6 bases at J, with 23 bases in the middle. Here the CDR3 reads CASSTNPGSPAREQYF. CDR3 in DNA: TGCGCCAGCAGCACCAATCCGGGTTCCCCCGCACGCGAGCAGTACTTC.

This clonotype was observed a few times. V is TRBV27 and J is TRBJ1-1; D is unresolved. Germline loops: CDR1 MNHEY, CDR2 SMNVEV (reference sequence). The germline V and J ends were trimmed by 5 bases and 0 bases, with 10 bases remaining between them. This CDR3 comprises 14 residues. This chain's CDR3 is CASSTGRLNTEAFF. The CDR3 coding sequence is TGTGCCAGCAGTACCGGACGGCTGAACACTGAAGCTTTCTTT.

This clonotype was detected only a few times. This chain connects TRBV12-3 or TRBV12-4 to TRBJ2-7, with a weak D call TRBD1 (5 bases). The CDR3 extends over 15 amino acids. Trimming pared 1 base from V and 2 bases from J, leaving 12 bases between. The CDR3: CASSLEAVGPYEQYF. The CDR3 DNA reads TGTGCCAGCAGTTTAGAGGCGGTGGGGCCCTACGAGCAGTACTTC.

There are a few counts of this clonotype. V is TRBV12-3 or TRBV12-4 and J is TRBJ2-2, with a tentative D call TRBD1 (6 bases). V lost 8 bases, J lost 3 bases, and 10 bases lay in between. CDR3 length equals 13 residues. The CDR3 bases are TGTGCCAGCGGAAACAGGGACACCGGGGAGCTGTTTTTT. Protein: CASGNRDTGELFF.

This clonotype was found many times. The V call is TRBV12-3 or TRBV12-4, the J call TRBJ2-3; D might be TRBD2 (6 bases). The CDR3 totals 15 residues. Trimming removed 7 bases at V and 0 bases at J, with 14 bases between. The CDR3 bases are TGTGCCAGCACCCTGGAGGGACTCAGCACAGATACGCAGTATTTT. Amino acids: CASTLEGLSTDTQYF.

This clonotype was counted many times. The chain combines TRBV20-1 with TRBJ2-1, with 8 bases aligning to TRBD2. This CDR3 has 14 amino acids. The V gene's germline CDR1 is DFQATT and CDR2 SNEGSKA (reference sequence). V gave up 4 bases and J gave up 9 bases; unmatched junction bases: 11. The CDR3 here is CSAIPGTSEVEQFF. In DNA, the CDR3 is TGCAGTGCTATCCCCGGGACTAGTGAAGTTGAGCAGTTCTTC.

The chain uses TRBV9 and TRBJ2-3, with 10 bases lining up with TRBD1. The ends lost 1 base at V and 2 bases at J; junction bases unmatched: 4. The CDR3 consists of 16 residues. CDR1 SGDLS and CDR2 YYNGEE come from the germline V gene. CDR3 DNA sequence: TGTGCCAGCAGCGTACTGGGACAGGGGTTCACAGATACGCAGTATTTT. Amino acids: CASSVLGQGFTDTQYF.

The V call is TRBV7-2, the J call TRBJ2-1; 8 bases fit TRBD2. CDR3 length equals 16 residues. Germline CDR1 and CDR2: SGHTA and FQGNSA. Trimming at V came to 1 base and at J to 6 bases, leaving 8 bases not matched to a gene. Written as DNA, the CDR3 is TGTGCCAGCAGCTTAGTGGGAGCGGGGGCCATCAATGAGCAGTTCTTC. Its translation: CASSLVGAGAINEQFF.

This clonotype was seen more than once but under ten times. The CDR3 coding sequence is TGTGCCAGCAGCCCCAGCCCGTGGGGGGAGACGCAGTATTTT. Its protein product is CASSPSPWGETQYF. The chain is built from TRBV7-3 and TRBJ2-3; maybe TRBD2 (6 bases). This CDR3 is 14 amino acids long. Germline CDR1 reads SGHTA; CDR2 reads FQGTGA. Trimming removed 5 bases from V and 9 bases from J, with 18 bases in between.

The V gene is TRBV15, the J gene TRBJ1-6; D unclear. CDR1 LNHNV and CDR2 YYDKDF come from the germline V gene (reference sequence). V was clipped by 1 base and J by 10 bases, with 8 bases between them. The CDR3 is 13 amino acids. This CDR3 is CATSRVQDSPLHF. DNA for the CDR3: TGTGCCACCAGCAGAGTCCAGGACTCACCCCTCCACTTT.

This clonotype was counted only a few times. The chain joins TRBV20-1 to TRBJ2-7; the D is unclear. V was cut by 2 bases and J by 4 bases, with 15 bases left in between. The CDR3 consists of 14 residues. The germline V gene encodes CDR1 DFQATT and CDR2 SNEGSKA (reference sequence). CDR3 DNA sequence: TGCAGTGCTAGATTGGCCGGATTGGGTTACGAGCAGTACTTC. This gives the protein CSARLAGLGYEQYF.

This clonotype was picked up a small number of times. This rearrangement joins TRBV30 to TRBJ2-7; 7 bases agree with TRBD1. The V gene's germline CDR1 is GTSNPN and CDR2 SVGIG (reference sequence). The ends lost 5 bases at V and 4 bases at J; junction bases unmatched: 2. The CDR3 covers 11 residues. This chain's CDR3 is CAWDRAYEQYF. CDR3 bases: TGTGCCTGGGACAGGGCTTACGAGCAGTACTTC.

This chain joins TRBV24-1 and TRBJ2-7; TRBD2 matches at 7 bases. The CDR3 sequence is 14 residues long. CDR1 and CDR2 from the germline V gene are KGHDR and SFDVKD. V dropped 4 bases and J dropped 1; count of bases not matched to a gene: 3. CDR3 in DNA: TGTGCCACCAGTGACCGCGGGGGATCCTACGAGCAGTACTTC. It is translated as CATSDRGGSYEQYF.

CDR3 protein: CASSERANTGELFF. The CDR3 coding sequence is TGTGCCAGCAGTGAAAGGGCGAACACCGGGGAGCTGTTTTTT. The gene calls are TRBV2 and TRBJ2-2; D is unclear. CDR1 and CDR2 (germline): SNHLY, FYNNEI. Trimming removed 2 bases at V and 0 bases at J, with 4 bases between. The CDR3 loop spans 14 amino acids.

The V and J genes are TRBV6-2 or TRBV6-3 and TRBJ2-7; the D is unclear. V was pared by 7 bases and J by 1 base, with 11 bases between. CDR3 length: 13 residues. The germline V gene encodes CDR1 MNHEY and CDR2 SVGEGT. Written as DNA, the CDR3 is TGTGCCAGCAAACGTAGAGTATCCTACGAGCAGTACTTC. It codes for CASKRRVSYEQYF.